These T cell receptor beta chains were read from a single sample in a study of blood T cell repertoires in COVID-19. Libraries were prepared by immunoSEQ multiplex PCR; TCRdb keeps only in-frame clonotypes and omits some of them. Counted here are fewer than 500,000 clones, around 89% occurring once; the ten biggest clones make up more than 0.9%. The sample consisted of PBMCs or T cells enriched from blood (not recorded which). The receptors here all came from a woman aged 25 to 39 with acute COVID-19. CDR3s include the opening cysteine and the closing phenylalanine or tryptophan. D genes are given only for firm matches. Expanded clones are given a class, and other clones once, few, many or no size at all.

v_gene	abundance	j_gene	d_gene	CDR3aa	CDR3nt
TRBV7-2	-	TRBJ1-5	TRBD1	CASSARQGSQPQHF	TGTGCCAGCAGCGCCCGACAGGGGTCGCAGCCCCAGCATTTT
TRBV6-5	-	TRBJ1-4	TRBD1	CASRGGSSEKLFF	TGTGCCAGCCGAGGGGGCTCGTCCGAAAAACTGTTTTTT
TRBV13	-	TRBJ2-5	TRBD2	CASSSNGRAAQETQYF	TGTGCCAGCAGCTCAAACGGGAGGGCAGCTCAAGAGACCCAGTACTTC
TRBV4-1	-	TRBJ1-3	-	CASSQVEGGSTIYF	TGCGCCAGCAGCCAGGTCGAAGGGGGTTCCACCATATATTTT
TRBV14	-	TRBJ1-4	TRBD1	CASSQEWDRGREKLFF	TGTGCCAGCAGCCAAGAATGGGACAGGGGGCGTGAAAAACTGTTTTTT
TRBV4-3	-	TRBJ2-2	TRBD1	CASSGTGATGELFF	TGCGCCAGCAGCGGAACAGGGGCCACCGGGGAGCTGTTTTTT
TRBV19	-	TRBJ1-2	-	CASSIQVDRPYGYTF	TGTGCCAGTAGTATTCAGGTCGACAGACCTTATGGCTACACCTTC
TRBV9	-	TRBJ2-5	TRBD2	CASSPLAGGIETQYF	TGTGCCAGTAGCCCCCTAGCGGGGGGGATCGAGACCCAGTACTTC
TRBV7-2	-	TRBJ2-3	TRBD2	CASSLVVGGVPTSTDTQYF	TGTGCCAGCAGCTTAGTAGTCGGGGGGGTCCCTACTAGCACAGATACGCAGTATTTT
TRBV2	-	TRBJ1-2	TRBD1	CASRGSGQGSYGYTF	TGTGCCAGCAGGGGGTCGGGACAGGGGAGCTATGGCTACACCTTC
TRBV20-1	-	TRBJ1-1	-	CSETGNTEAFF	TGCAGCGAGACAGGGAACACTGAAGCTTTCTTT
TRBV18	-	TRBJ1-5	TRBD1	CASSPDREQPQHF	TGTGCCAGCTCACCGGACAGGGAGCAGCCCCAGCATTTT
TRBV19	-	TRBJ1-4	TRBD1	CASTLRGTGVKSEKLFF	TGTGCCAGTACCCTCCGGGGGACAGGTGTTAAATCGGAAAAACTGTTTTTT
TRBV19	-	TRBJ1-6	TRBD1	CASSPGQGYSPLHF	TGTGCCAGTAGCCCGGGACAGGGTTACTCACCCCTCCACTTT
TRBV2	-	TRBJ1-5	-	CASSETQGYRNQPQHF	TGTGCCAGCAGTGAAACCCAGGGATATCGCAATCAGCCCCAGCATTTT
TRBV7-2	-	TRBJ1-3	-	CASSLQAGNTIYF	TGTGCCAGCAGCTTACAGGCTGGAAACACCATATATTTT
TRBV3-1/TRBV3-2	-	TRBJ2-7	TRBD2	CASSRNLAGNFYEQYF	TGTGCCAGCAGCCGGAATTTAGCGGGGAACTTCTACGAGCAGTACTTC
TRBV11-3	-	TRBJ1-2	TRBD1	CASSLGQGYGYTF	TGTGCCAGCAGCTTAGGACAGGGCTATGGCTACACCTTC
TRBV19	-	TRBJ1-2	-	CASSIDPAPSGYGYTF	TGTGCCAGTAGTATAGACCCCGCCCCATCCGGCTATGGCTACACCTTC
TRBV5-6	-	TRBJ2-7	TRBD1	CASSLGTGVSYEQYF	TGTGCCAGCAGCTTGGGGACAGGAGTTTCCTACGAGCAGTACTTC
TRBV5-1	-	TRBJ1-1	-	CASSRLMNTEAFF	TGCGCCAGCAGCCGACTCATGAACACTGAAGCTTTCTTT
TRBV4-1	-	TRBJ2-1	-	CASSRIYAGIYNEQFF	TGCGCCAGCAGCCGTATCTATGCCGGTATATACAATGAGCAGTTCTTC
TRBV7-9	few	TRBJ2-5	TRBD2	CASSFGTSGSGAQYF	TGTGCCAGCAGCTTTGGGACTAGCGGAAGCGGGGCCCAGTACTTC
TRBV12-3/TRBV12-4	-	TRBJ2-2	-	CASSLDSTGELFF	TGTGCCAGCAGTTTAGACAGCACCGGGGAGCTGTTTTTT
TRBV18	-	TRBJ2-7	-	CASSPNNYEQYF	TGTGCCAGCTCACCAAACAACTACGAGCAGTACTTC